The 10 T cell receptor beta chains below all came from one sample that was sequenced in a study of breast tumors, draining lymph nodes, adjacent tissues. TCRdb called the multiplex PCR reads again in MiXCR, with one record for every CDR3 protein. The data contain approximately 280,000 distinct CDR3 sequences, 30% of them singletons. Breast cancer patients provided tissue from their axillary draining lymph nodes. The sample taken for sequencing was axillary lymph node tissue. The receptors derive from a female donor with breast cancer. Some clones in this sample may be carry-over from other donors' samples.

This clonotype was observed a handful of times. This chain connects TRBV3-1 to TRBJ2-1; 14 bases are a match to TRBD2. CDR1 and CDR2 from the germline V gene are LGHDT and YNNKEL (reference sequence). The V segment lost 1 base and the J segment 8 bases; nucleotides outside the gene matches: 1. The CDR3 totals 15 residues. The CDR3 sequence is CASSQGGLAGDEQFF. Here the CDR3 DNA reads TGTGCCAGCAGCCAAGGGGGACTAGCGGGAGATGAGCAGTTCTTC.

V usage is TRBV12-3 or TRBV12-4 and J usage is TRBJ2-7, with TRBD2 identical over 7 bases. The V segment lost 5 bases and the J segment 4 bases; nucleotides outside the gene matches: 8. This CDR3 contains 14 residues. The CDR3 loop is CASSVGLGLYEQYF. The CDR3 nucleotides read TGTGCCAGCAGTGTTGGACTAGGTCTGTACGAGCAGTACTTC.

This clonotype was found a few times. The CDR3 region is CASSQDQDYYNEQFF. DNA for the CDR3: TGTGCCAGCAGCCAAGATCAGGACTACTACAATGAGCAGTTCTTC. The V and J genes are TRBV9 and TRBJ2-1, with D perhaps TRBD2 (6 bases). This CDR3 contains 15 residues. Germline values: CDR1 SGDLS, CDR2 YYNGEE. Trimming left V 4 bases short and J 3 bases short, with 14 bases between.

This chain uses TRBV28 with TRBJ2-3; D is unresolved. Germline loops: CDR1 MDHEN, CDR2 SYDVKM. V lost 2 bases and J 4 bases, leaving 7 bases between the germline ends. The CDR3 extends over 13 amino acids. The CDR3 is CASSLMIADTQYF. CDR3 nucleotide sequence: TGTGCCAGCAGTTTAATGATTGCAGATACGCAGTATTTT.

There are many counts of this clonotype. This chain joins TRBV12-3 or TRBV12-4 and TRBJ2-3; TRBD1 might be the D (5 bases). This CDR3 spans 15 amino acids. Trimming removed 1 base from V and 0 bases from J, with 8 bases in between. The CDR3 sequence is CASSLGRASTDTQYF. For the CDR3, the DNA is TGTGCCAGCAGTTTAGGCAGGGCAAGCACAGATACGCAGTATTTT.

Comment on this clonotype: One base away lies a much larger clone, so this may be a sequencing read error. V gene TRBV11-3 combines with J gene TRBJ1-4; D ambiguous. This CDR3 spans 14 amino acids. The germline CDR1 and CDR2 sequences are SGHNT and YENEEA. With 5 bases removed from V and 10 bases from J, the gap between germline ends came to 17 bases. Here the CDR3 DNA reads TGTGCCAGCAGCCAAAGCACCCGGAGAGGAAAACTGTTTTTT. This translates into CASSQSTRRGKLFF.

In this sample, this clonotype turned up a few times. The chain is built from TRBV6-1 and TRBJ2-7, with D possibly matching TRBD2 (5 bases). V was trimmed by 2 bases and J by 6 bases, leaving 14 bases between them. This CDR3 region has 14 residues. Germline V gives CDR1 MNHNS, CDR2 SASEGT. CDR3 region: CASSETRGNIEQYF. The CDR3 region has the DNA TGTGCCAGCAGTGAAACTAGAGGGAACATCGAGCAGTACTTC.

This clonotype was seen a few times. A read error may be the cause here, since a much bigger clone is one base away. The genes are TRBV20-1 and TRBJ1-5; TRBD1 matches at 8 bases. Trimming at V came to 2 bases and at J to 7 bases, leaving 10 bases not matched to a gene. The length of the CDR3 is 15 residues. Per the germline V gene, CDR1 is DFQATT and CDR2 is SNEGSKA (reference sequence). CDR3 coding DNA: TGCAGTGCTAGACCCCCAGGGGGCGCAGCACAGCCCCAGCATTTT. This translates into CSARPPGGAAQPQHF.

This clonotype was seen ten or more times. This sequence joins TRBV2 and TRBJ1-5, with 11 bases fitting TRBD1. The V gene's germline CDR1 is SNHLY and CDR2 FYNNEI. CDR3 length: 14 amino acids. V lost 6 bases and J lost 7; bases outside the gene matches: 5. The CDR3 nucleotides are TGTGCCAGCAGGGACAGGGGGCCGCGCCAGCCCCAGCATTTT. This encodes CASRDRGPRQPQHF.

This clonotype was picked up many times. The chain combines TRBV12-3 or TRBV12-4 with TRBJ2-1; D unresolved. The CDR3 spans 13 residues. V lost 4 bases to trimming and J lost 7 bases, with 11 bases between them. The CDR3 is CASSSVLVNEQFF. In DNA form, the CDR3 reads TGTGCCAGCAGTTCGGTCCTCGTAAATGAGCAGTTCTTC.